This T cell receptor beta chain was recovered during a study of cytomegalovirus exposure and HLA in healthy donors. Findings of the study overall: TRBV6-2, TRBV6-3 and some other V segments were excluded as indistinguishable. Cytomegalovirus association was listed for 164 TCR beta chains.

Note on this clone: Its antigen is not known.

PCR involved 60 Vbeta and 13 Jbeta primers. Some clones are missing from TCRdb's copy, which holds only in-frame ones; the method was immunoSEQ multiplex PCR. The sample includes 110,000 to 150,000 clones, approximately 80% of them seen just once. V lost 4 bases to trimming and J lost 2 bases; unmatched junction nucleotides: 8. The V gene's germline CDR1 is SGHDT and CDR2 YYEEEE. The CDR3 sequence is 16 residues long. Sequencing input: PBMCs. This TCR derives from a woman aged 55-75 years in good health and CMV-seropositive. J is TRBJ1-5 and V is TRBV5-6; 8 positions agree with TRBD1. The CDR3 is CASSLISQGGNQPQHF. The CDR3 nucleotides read TGTGCCAGCAGCCTCATTTCACAGGGGGGCAATCAGCCCCAGCATTTT.